This TCR beta chain came from a study of metastatic and nonmetastatic thyroid tumors. Study at large: Across peripheral blood and tumor or nodule tissue samples taken from malignant and benign thyroid patients, the repertoires were compared with one another.

The CDR3 extends over 14 amino acids. CDR1 is SNHLY and CDR2 is FYNNEI in the germline V gene. As processed by the authors: The authors used CDR3 differences across clinicopathological groups to build a distant-metastasis classifier for papillary thyroid cancer. With MiXCR, TCRdb called clones anew from the PCR reads. The V and J calls reflect TCRdb's pipeline rather than the authors' work. The sample records just over 15,000 clones, about 35% being singletons. Nobody among the patients had been given any treatment before thyroid surgery. The study, taken as a whole, reports: Compared with benign nodules, malignant thyroid tumors were reported to have significantly higher TCR beta diversity in both blood and tumor.

With regard to this clone: Antigen: not known. At one end the junction does not follow the germline gene, possibly because of a read error.

The receptor's source is a male donor with papillary thyroid cancer or a benign thyroid nodule (not recorded which). Some clones in this sample may be carry-over from other donors' samples. This sequence joins TRBV2 and TRBJ1-3, with D hard to call. Sequenced: tumor tissue. The CDR3 coding sequence is TGTGGCAGCAGTCCATACTACTCTGGAAACACGATATATTTT. This encodes CGSSPYYSGNTIYF.